The 23 T cell receptor beta chains below were found in one sample sequenced in a study of T cell repertoires in cytomegalovirus infection. TCRdb re-called the reads through MiXCR, storing one row per CDR3 protein. The repertoire holds some 270,000 distinct CDR3 sequences, with more than 15% as singletons. The sequencing input was CD8+ T cells from PBMCs. The receptors originated from a human donor in good health (CMV status not recorded). Some clones in this sample may be carry-over from other donors' samples.

This clonotype was detected many times. The chain combines TRBV6-5 with TRBJ2-2, with unresolved D. The CDR3 sequence is 15 residues long. V lost 2 bases, J lost 4 bases, and 11 bases lay in between. Germline values: CDR1 MNHEY, CDR2 SVGAGI. Here the CDR3 reads CASSYGVAGTGELFF. CDR3 sequence (DNA): TGTGCCAGCAGTTACGGGGTAGCAGGCACCGGGGAGCTGTTTTTT.

The table lists this clonotype with a few counts. The chain is built from TRBV20-1 and TRBJ1-1; D is ambiguous. Trimming took 3 bases from V and 4 from J, leaving 9 bases between them. This CDR3 region has 12 residues. Looked up from germline, CDR1 is DFQATT and CDR2 is SNEGSKA (reference sequence). The CDR3: CSASPVGTEAFF. The CDR3 DNA follows: TGCAGTGCTAGCCCAGTAGGCACTGAAGCTTTCTTT.

The chain has TRBV12-3 or TRBV12-4 and TRBJ1-2; D gene uncertain. This CDR3 has 13 residues. V was trimmed by 6 bases and J by 2 bases, leaving 10 bases between them. For the CDR3, the DNA is TGTGCCAGCAGCCCAGTCGGGAACTATGGCTACACCTTC. Translation: CASSPVGNYGYTF.

This clonotype turned up a few times. The chain is built from TRBV5-1 and TRBJ2-1, with a weak D call TRBD1 (5 bases). Germline V lookup: CDR1 SGHRS, CDR2 YFSETQ. The CDR3 loop spans 15 amino acids. Trimming cost V 3 bases and J 2 bases, with 12 bases left between them. CDR3 protein: CASSSTVNPYNEQFF. CDR3 in DNA: TGCGCCAGCAGCTCGACAGTGAACCCCTACAATGAGCAGTTCTTC. The variable domain in full, completed from reference TRBV5-1 and TRBJ2-1, reads KAGVTQTPRYLIKTRGQQVTLSCSPISGHRSVSWYQQTPGQGLQFLFEYFSETQRNKGNFPGRFSGRQFSNSRSEMNVSTLELGDSALYLCASSSTVNPYNEQFFGPGTRLTVL.

The chain joins TRBV15 to TRBJ1-2; tentatively, D is TRBD1 (5 bases). The germline V gene has CDR1 LNHNV and CDR2 YYDKDF (reference sequence). The CDR3 is 14 amino acids. Trimming took off 0 bases at V and 4 bases at J, with 9 bases between the two ends. CDR3 in amino acids: CATSRDFTGYGYTF. DNA for the CDR3: TGTGCCACCAGCAGAGATTTTACAGGCTATGGCTACACCTTC. The full variable domain, completed using reference TRBV15 and TRBJ1-2, is DAMVIQNPRYQVTQFGKPVTLSCSQTLNHNVMYWYQQKSSQAPKLLFHYYDKDFNNEADTPDNFQSRRPNTSFCFLDIRSPGLGDTAMYLCATSRDFTGYGYTFGSGTRLTVV.

The chain carries TRBV5-5 and TRBJ2-2; a possible D gene is TRBD1 (7 bases). CDR1 and CDR2 from the germline V gene are SGHKS and YYEKEE (reference sequence). V lost 1 base and J 2 bases, leaving 12 bases between the germline ends. The CDR3 runs to 16 residues. The CDR3 spells CASSLSQGGNTGELFF. DNA of the CDR3: TGTGCCAGCAGCTTGTCGCAGGGGGGAAACACCGGGGAGCTGTTTTTT.

This clonotype has ten or more counts. This chain joins TRBV7-2 and TRBJ1-1; tentative D call: TRBD1 (5 bases). Germline CDR1 is SGHTA and CDR2 is FQGNSA. The V end lost 1 base, the J end lost 1 base, and 13 bases lay between the germline ends. This CDR3 region has 16 residues. CDR3 sequence: CASSLGLGGWNTEAFF. The CDR3 DNA sequence: TGTGCCAGCAGCTTAGGGCTCGGGGGATGGAACACTGAAGCTTTCTTT.

In this sample, this clonotype turned up a few times. The CDR3 DNA sequence: TGCAGTGCTACGGCAGAGGGACCGGTGGAGACCCAGTACTTC. Its protein is CSATAEGPVETQYF. This chain joins TRBV20-1 and TRBJ2-5, with D perhaps TRBD1 or TRBD2 (5 bases each). V was clipped by 4 bases and J by 5 bases, with 17 bases between them. There are 14 residues in the CDR3. Germline V gene sequence: CDR1 DFQATT, CDR2 SNEGSKA (reference sequence).

This clonotype was picked up many times. This chain links TRBV7-2 with TRBJ1-2, with 7 bases fitting TRBD1. The CDR3 totals 14 residues. After removal of 5 bases from V and 7 bases from J, the junction contained 10 bases not matched to a gene. Germline CDR1 SGHTA, CDR2 FQGNSA. In DNA form, the CDR3 reads TGTGCCAGCAGCCCAACAACAGGGGTTTCTGGCTACACCTTC. Amino acids: CASSPTTGVSGYTF.

The chain has TRBV6-2 or TRBV6-3 and TRBJ2-5; D call uncertain. Germline-derived CDR1 and CDR2 are MNHEY and SVGEGT. The ends were cut back, 8 bases at V and 5 bases at J, with 6 bases in the middle. This CDR3 spans 10 amino acids. As DNA, the CDR3 is TGTGCCAGCGTTGGGGAGACCCAGTACTTC. Its protein product is CASVGETQYF.

V and J are TRBV27 and TRBJ1-2; 7 nucleotides agree with TRBD1. This CDR3 has 11 amino acids. The germline V gene has CDR1 MNHEY and CDR2 SMNVEV (reference sequence). Losses at the gene ends were 8 bases for V and 8 bases for J; bases not matched to a gene: 5. Here the CDR3 DNA reads TGTGCCAGCGGTAGGGGGCACGGCTACACCTTC. Its translation is CASGRGHGYTF.

V and J are TRBV6-5 and TRBJ1-2; D unresolved. Trimming shortened V by 0 bases and J by 0 bases, and 11 bases separated the two germline ends. Germline loops: CDR1 MNHEY, CDR2 SVGAGI. The CDR3 spans 16 residues. CDR3 region: CASSYSIGDTNYGYTF. In DNA, the CDR3 is TGTGCCAGCAGTTACTCGATCGGAGATACTAACTATGGCTACACCTTC.

This clonotype was counted many times. The rearrangement uses TRBV7-3 and TRBJ1-1; TRBD1 matches 8 bases. CDR3 length: 14 residues. Trimming took 2 bases from V and 5 from J; bases not matched to a gene: 4. CDR1 is SGHTA and CDR2 is FQGTGA in the germline V gene. The CDR3 region has the DNA TGTGCCAGCAGCTTATCAGGGGGCTGGACTGAAGCTTTCTTT. This encodes CASSLSGGWTEAFF.

This clonotype has at least ten counts. The chain carries TRBV28 and TRBJ2-3, with TRBD2 matching 8 bases. CDR1 MDHEN and CDR2 SYDVKM come from the germline V gene. The CDR3 length is 17 residues. V lost 5 bases and J lost 2; bases outside the gene matches: 12. In DNA, the CDR3 is TGTGCCAGCAGTCCACCCCGTACGGGACTAGACACAGATACGCAGTATTTT. Translating gives CASSPPRTGLDTDTQYF.

This clonotype was seen a handful of times. V usage is TRBV4-1 and J usage is TRBJ1-1, with D possibly being TRBD1 (5 bases). Germline CDR1 is MGHRA and CDR2 is YSYEKL. This CDR3 spans 17 amino acids. V was trimmed by 0 bases and J by 3 bases, leaving 17 bases between them. Here the CDR3 reads CASSQEGVRLRDTEAFF. CDR3 nucleotides: TGCGCCAGCAGCCAAGAAGGGGTGAGGCTTAGGGACACTGAAGCTTTCTTT.

This clonotype was detected only once. The chain carries TRBV20-1 and TRBJ2-2, with D maybe TRBD2 (6 bases). The germline CDR1 and CDR2 sequences are DFQATT and SNEGSKA (reference sequence). V was pared by 1 base and J by 4 bases, with 13 bases between. The CDR3 is 15 residues long. The CDR3 loop reads CSARVAGSPTGELFF. The CDR3 DNA reads TGCAGTGCTAGAGTGGCGGGGAGCCCCACCGGGGAGCTGTTTTTT.

This clonotype was recorded many times. The chain has TRBV28 and TRBJ2-7, with 7 nucleotides matching TRBD1. V dropped 8 bases and J dropped 9; count of bases not matched to a gene: 7. CDR1 is MDHEN and CDR2 is SYDVKM in the germline V gene. CDR3 length: 11 residues. CDR3 bases: TGTGCCAGCGGGACAGAAAGGGGGCAGTACTTC. It is translated as CASGTERGQYF.

This clonotype turned up a few times. This chain joins TRBV12-3 or TRBV12-4 and TRBJ2-1, with 9 nucleotides matching TRBD2. The ends lost 3 bases at V and 6 bases at J; junction bases unmatched: 6. CDR3 length: 15 amino acids. The CDR3 DNA sequence: TGTGCCAGCAGTTTGGCTCTAGCGGGGTCCAATGAGCAGTTCTTC. Its protein product is CASSLALAGSNEQFF.

This clonotype has only a few counts. This chain uses TRBV4-1 with TRBJ1-4; D is ambiguous. The germline V gene has CDR1 MGHRA and CDR2 YSYEKL. Trimming pared 0 bases from V and 5 bases from J, leaving 10 bases between. The length of the CDR3 is 15 residues. CDR3 sequence reads: CASSQEDGTNEKLFF. The CDR3 nucleotides read TGCGCCAGCAGCCAAGAGGACGGAACAAATGAAAAACTGTTTTTT.

This clonotype has ten or more counts. The chain combines TRBV7-8 with TRBJ2-6, with 7 bases aligning to TRBD1. The length of the CDR3 is 15 residues. Per germline, CDR1 SGHVS and CDR2 FQNEAQ. Losses at the gene ends were 6 bases for V and 4 bases for J; bases not matched to a gene: 6. The CDR3 is CASRIDRAGANVLTF. In DNA form, the CDR3 reads TGTGCCAGCAGAATAGACAGGGCCGGGGCCAACGTCCTGACTTTC.

The chain couples TRBV3-1 to TRBJ2-3, with 7 positions matching TRBD2. The CDR3 is made up of 19 amino acids. CDR1 LGHDT and CDR2 YNNKEL come from the germline V gene (reference sequence). The junction had 13 bases not matched to a gene; V was cut back by 0 bases and J by 1 base. In DNA, the CDR3 is TGTGCCAGCAGCCAAGAGTTCCTATCGGCGGGGGTCGGCACAGATACGCAGTATTTT. It yields the protein CASSQEFLSAGVGTDTQYF.

V and J are TRBV20-1 and TRBJ2-1; D not resolved. CDR1 and CDR2 from the germline V gene are DFQATT and SNEGSKA (reference sequence). This CDR3 comprises 13 residues. The V end was cut by 4 bases, the J end by 5 bases, with 12 bases between. In nucleotides, the CDR3 is TGCAGTGCTAAATACTTCAGAAACAATGAGCAGTTCTTC. Translated: CSAKYFRNNEQFF.

This clonotype was picked up many times. The gene calls are TRBV7-6 and TRBJ2-2; the D gene is possibly TRBD2 (6 bases). Germline CDR1 reads SGHVS; CDR2 reads FNYEAQ. The length of the CDR3 is 15 residues. V was clipped by 5 bases and J by 0 bases, with 10 bases between them. CDR3 coding DNA: TGTGCCAGCAGCACGCGGGGTACGAACACCGGGGAGCTGTTTTTT. Translated, it gives CASSTRGTNTGELFF.